Below, 8 T cell receptor beta chains from the same sample are listed, as sequenced in a study of T cells in Graves' hyperthyroidism and ophthalmopathy. TCR beta CDR3 regions were amplified from RNA. The HTBI set primed first-round TCR CDR3 RT-PCR. MiXCR, applied by TCRdb to the multiplex PCR reads, yields one record per CDR3 protein. The sample carries approximately 500,000 distinct CDR3 sequences, around 46% recorded once. Material for sequencing was peripheral blood or thyroid tissue (not recorded which). The receptors stem from a woman aged 18-30 years with Graves' hyperthyroidism.

The chain joins TRBV5-1 to TRBJ2-3, with 7 bases identical to TRBD1. The CDR3 covers 14 residues. Germline CDR1 and CDR2: SGHRS and YFSETQ. Losses at the gene ends were 2 bases for V and 4 bases for J; bases not matched to a gene: 4. The CDR3 region is CASSFGQDADTQYF. The DNA of the CDR3 is TGCGCCAGCAGCTTTGGACAGGATGCAGATACGCAGTATTTT.

This clonotype was counted a few times. The chain joins TRBV7-8 to TRBJ1-1; D remains ambiguous. The CDR3 is made up of 18 amino acids. The V and J ends lost 5 bases and 7 bases respectively, with 29 bases between them. The V gene's germline CDR1 is SGHVS and CDR2 FQNEAQ. CDR3 loop: CASSPYRLAGGHDNEAFF. The CDR3 region has the DNA TGTGCCAGCAGCCCCTACCGACTAGCGGGAGGGCATGACAATGAAGCTTTCTTT. Full variable domain (remainder filled in from reference TRBV7-8 and TRBJ1-1): GAGVSQSPRYKVAKRGQDVALRCDPISGHVSLFWYQQALGQGPEFLTYFQNEAQLDKSGLPSDRFFAERPEGSVSTLKIQRTQQEDSAVYLCASSPYRLAGGHDNEAFFGQGTRLTVV.

Points on this clonotype: This may be a read error, as it is one base from a much larger clone. The chain joins TRBV12-3 or TRBV12-4 to TRBJ2-2; TRBD2 agrees at 8 bases. Trimming removed 4 bases from V and 4 bases from J; junction bases left unmatched: 8. The CDR3 sequence is 16 residues long. CDR3 loop: CASSCSGSPPTGELFF. The CDR3 DNA reads as TGTGCCAGCAGTTGCAGCGGGAGCCCGCCCACCGGGGAGCTGTTTTTT.

The chain is built from TRBV7-9 and TRBJ2-7, with 8 bases identical to TRBD2. This CDR3 is 14 amino acids long. The germline V gene encodes CDR1 SEHNR and CDR2 FQNEAQ (reference sequence). Trimming cost V 6 bases and J 3 bases; bases outside gene matches: 7. The CDR3 here is CASSNSGIDYEQYF. The CDR3 DNA reads TGTGCCAGCAGTAATAGCGGGATAGACTACGAGCAGTACTTC.

Here the CDR3 reads CASSLRVMNTEAFF. In DNA form, the CDR3 reads TGTGCCAGCAGCTTAAGGGTAATGAACACTGAAGCTTTCTTT. V gene TRBV11-3 combines with J gene TRBJ1-1, with D hard to call. Germline loops: CDR1 SGHNT, CDR2 YENEEA. This CDR3 is 14 amino acids long. Trimming took 2 bases from V and 0 from J, leaving 7 bases between them.

For this clonotype: The CDR3 does not end in the conserved phenylalanine or tryptophan, so this is likely a read error. The DNA is left out, because the CDR3 cannot be placed on it with certainty; the CDR3 is given as TCRdb lists it. The V and J genes are TRBV7-3 and TRBJ2-6; TRBD1, the table's D call, was not compared with the DNA. Germline assignment: CDR1 SGHTA and CDR2 FQGTGA. From its first to its last residue, the CDR3 has 8 amino acids. CDR3 region: CASSPDGT.

This clonotype turned up a few times. A much larger clonotype is one base distant, so this may be a read error. The rearrangement links TRBV6-2 or TRBV6-3 to TRBJ1-1; 7 nucleotides agree with TRBD1. The germline CDR1 and CDR2 sequences are MNHEY and SVGEGT. The J segment lost 4 bases and the V segment lost 9 bases, leaving 11 bases of the junction unmatched. This CDR3 spans 14 amino acids. Written as DNA, the CDR3 is TGTGCCAGTAGAGAACAGGGGCTGAGCACTGAAGCTTTCTTT. Its protein product is CASREQGLSTEAFF.

This clonotype was counted at least ten times. CDR3 residues: CASSFGAGEQYF. In DNA form, the CDR3 reads TGTGCCAGCAGCTTTGGTGCGGGCGAGCAGTACTTC. V usage is TRBV5-6 and J usage is TRBJ2-7, with D maybe TRBD2 (5 bases). Germline CDR1 reads SGHDT; CDR2 reads YYEEEE. V was shortened by 2 bases and J by 6 bases, with 9 bases between the two germline ends. CDR3 size: 12 residues.